Included here is one T cell receptor beta chain sequence, with context. Sequencing was performed with immunoSEQ multiplex PCR; in TCRdb, only in-frame clones are kept and a portion is missing. Of over 150,000 clones listed, about 89% are singletons. This sample was taken from a study of blood T cell repertoires in COVID-19. This CDR3 is 12 amino acids long. V shed 5 bases, J shed 9 bases, and the junction held 7 bases outside the gene matches. Germline V gene data show CDR1 as PRHDT and CDR2 as FYEKMQ (reference sequence). The sequence came from a man in his fifties with acute or convalescent COVID-19. Sequenced material: peripheral blood. This chain links TRBV13 with TRBJ2-7; 7 bases are shared with TRBD2. The DNA for the CDR3 is TGTGCCAGCAGCCAACCCCCTAGCGGGCAGTACTTC. Encoded protein: CASSQPPSGQYF. Variable domain in full (rest from reference TRBV13 and TRBJ2-7): AAGVIQSPRHLIKEKRETATLKCYPIPRHDTVYWYQQGPGQDPQFLISFYEKMQSDKGSIPDRFSAQQFSDYHSELNMSSLELGDSALYFCASSQPPSGQYFGPGTRLTVT.